This T cell receptor (beta chain) was documented in a study of cytomegalovirus exposure and HLA in healthy donors. As to this clone: The antigen is undetermined.

Unmatched junction bases numbered 5, after V lost 4 bases and J lost 10 bases. Germline V gene data show CDR1 as SGHTA and CDR2 as FQGNSA. The CDR3 totals 14 residues. PCR was performed using 60 Vbeta and 13 Jbeta primers. TCRdb's copy holds only in-frame clones and misses some; the assay was immunoSEQ multiplex PCR. The sample records over 110,000 clones, roughly 74% being singletons. Study-wide results and limits: Most likely, a cluster of highly shared sequence variants arose as a sequencing artifact. Per a prior analysis, the majority of TCR beta V segments were productive roughly 87% or roughly 30% of the time.

The rearrangement uses TRBV7-2 and TRBJ1-6; 9 bases align to TRBD1. The sequencing sample was made of PBMCs. This clonotype originated in a young woman in good health and CMV-seropositive. CDR3 in DNA: TGTGCCAGCAGCTCGGACAGGGGACGGTCACCCCTCCACTTT. Its protein is CASSSDRGRSPLHF.